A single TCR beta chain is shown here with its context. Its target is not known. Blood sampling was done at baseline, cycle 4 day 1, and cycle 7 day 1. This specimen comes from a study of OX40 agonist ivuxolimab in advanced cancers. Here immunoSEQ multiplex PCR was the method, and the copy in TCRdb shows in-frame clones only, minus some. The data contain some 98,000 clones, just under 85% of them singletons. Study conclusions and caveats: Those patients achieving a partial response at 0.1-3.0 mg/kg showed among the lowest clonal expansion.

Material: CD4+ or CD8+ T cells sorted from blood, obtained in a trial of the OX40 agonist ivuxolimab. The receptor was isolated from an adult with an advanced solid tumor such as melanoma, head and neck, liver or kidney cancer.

The CDR3 sequence is CASSENRRVGKLFF. The CDR3, as DNA: TGTGCCAGCAGTGAAAACCGCCGAGTCGGAAAACTGTTTTTT. The V gene is TRBV2, the J gene TRBJ1-4; D ambiguous. Germline CDR1 is SNHLY and CDR2 is FYNNEI. The ends were cut back, 2 bases at V and 10 bases at J, with 14 bases in the middle. CDR3 length: 14 residues.